This TCR beta chain derives from a study of vaccination and CD4 T cells after COVID-19. Whole-study context: Cells received overlapping spike peptides from SARS-CoV-2, HCoV-NL63, HCoV-OC43 and HCoV-229E as stimulation.

General study findings and limits: Median counts of SARS-CoV-2-reactive clonotypes increased from roughly 22 to 38; this difference was not significant.

Germline CDR1 and CDR2: SGHVS and FNYEAQ. The CDR3 length is 13 residues. The ends lost 8 bases at V and 2 bases at J; junction bases unmatched: 4. This clonotype appeared a few times. Its matching antigen is unknown. The Oncomine TCR Beta short-read assay was applied to DNA of cultured CD4+ T cells. From the PCR reads, TCRdb called clonotypes with MiXCR, one entry per CDR3 protein. This sample has more than 15,000 distinct CDR3 sequences, with roughly 71% found just once. Treatment: roughly 10-day PBMC culture with coronavirus spike peptide pools or control peptides (ViraFEST assay). TCR sequencing followed the expansion of antigen-specific T cells with peptide pools in ViraFEST.

The sequenced sample was CD4+ T cells from blood, cultured in vitro. The clonotype comes from a human donor who had recovered from COVID-19. The rearrangement links TRBV7-6 to TRBJ2-5, with TRBD2 matching over 8 bases. CDR3 sequence (DNA): TGTGCCAGCGGAACGGGAGGGCAAGAGACCCAGTACTTC. It encodes CASGTGGQETQYF.